This T cell receptor (beta chain) was identified during a study of CD8 T cells in ankylosing spondylitis. Study-wide results and limits: Within peripheral blood, clones linked to disease were CD8+ and relatively rare.

TCRdb re-analysed the 5' RACE reads in MiXCR, keeping a single row per CDR3 protein. The sample contains about 250,000 distinct CDR3 sequences, roughly 10% of which appear only once. This clonotype was picked up many times. Its target is not known. The CDR3 contains 14 residues. The germline gives CDR1 MNHEY, CDR2 SMNVEV (reference sequence). Trimming cost V 5 bases and J 2 bases, with 12 bases left between them. The receptor's source is a male donor with ankylosing spondylitis or in good health (not recorded which). Material: blood, either unsorted or a sorted T cell fraction (not recorded which). The V and J genes are TRBV27 and TRBJ2-5; the D gene is possibly TRBD1 (6 bases). The CDR3 here is CASSRKGVQETQYF. The CDR3 DNA sequence: TGTGCCAGCAGTCGGAAGGGGGTTCAAGAGACCCAGTACTTC.